These T cell receptor beta chains were read from a single sample in a study of blood T cell repertoires in COVID-19. TCRdb's table, derived via immunoSEQ multiplex PCR, lists solely in-frame clones and lacks some. The repertoire has 85,000 to 130,000 clones, approximately 84% of them found once; the top ten carry over 20%. The sequenced material came from peripheral blood. The receptors shown here come from a man aged 60 to 75 with acute or convalescent COVID-19. Each CDR3 is given with its conserved first and last residue. Fields, in order: J gene, V gene, clone size, D gene, CDR3 DNA, CDR3 protein. A D gene is named only where the DNA matches it firmly. Size values are once, few and many counts, or a class for expanded clones, and some rows have none.

J: TRBJ1-2; V: TRBV6-5; size: -; D: TRBD1; DNA: TGTGCCAGCAGGGGGACAGGGGGGAACTATGGCTACACCTTC; CDR3: CASRGTGGNYGYTF
J: TRBJ2-3; V: TRBV2; size: -; D: -; DNA: TGTGCCAGCAGTAGTAGCGGATTCACAGATACGCAGTATTTT; CDR3: CASSSSGFTDTQYF
J: TRBJ2-5; V: TRBV2; size: -; D: TRBD1; DNA: TGTGCCAGCAGTGAACCGGGACAGGATCAAGAGACCCAGTACTTC; CDR3: CASSEPGQDQETQYF
J: TRBJ2-2; V: TRBV27; size: -; D: -; DNA: TGTGCCAGCAGTTCCCCCTACTTGGGCCCTCAACCCGGGGAGCTGTTTTTT; CDR3: CASSSPYLGPQPGELFF
J: TRBJ2-3; V: TRBV5-1; size: once; D: TRBD2; DNA: TGCGCCAGCAGCCCCGGACTAGCGGCTAGCACAGATACGCAGTATTTT; CDR3: CASSPGLAASTDTQYF
J: TRBJ1-2; V: TRBV2; size: -; D: -; DNA: TGTGCCAGCAGACCCGGGGACTTTAACTATGGCTACACCTTC; CDR3: CASRPGDFNYGYTF
J: TRBJ2-1; V: TRBV5-1; size: -; D: TRBD2; DNA: TGCGCCAGCAGCTTTCGACTAGCGGGAGGCTATGAGCAGTTCTTC; CDR3: CASSFRLAGGYEQFF
J: TRBJ2-7; V: TRBV5-6; size: -; D: -; DNA: TGTGCCAGCAGCCTAGTAGGGGGAGACGAGCAGTACTTC; CDR3: CASSLVGGDEQYF
J: TRBJ1-2; V: TRBV29-1; size: -; D: TRBD1; DNA: TGCAGCGTTGAAAACAGGGGCCCGTATGGCTACACCTTC; CDR3: CSVENRGPYGYTF
J: TRBJ1-1; V: TRBV12-3/TRBV12-4; size: -; D: -; DNA: TGTGCCAGCAGCCCCTTTGTGAACACTGAAGCTTTCTTT; CDR3: CASSPFVNTEAFF
J: TRBJ2-3; V: TRBV24-1; size: -; D: TRBD2; DNA: TGTGCCACCAGTGATCCTAGCGGGTTTAGCACAGATACGCAGTATTTT; CDR3: CATSDPSGFSTDTQYF
J: TRBJ1-2; V: TRBV6-5; size: -; D: TRBD1; DNA: TGTGCCAGCGGAGGGGACAGGGTGGGCGGCTACACCTTC; CDR3: CASGGDRVGGYTF
J: TRBJ2-4; V: TRBV5-4; size: -; D: TRBD1; DNA: TGTGCCAGCAGCTTGGCCCGGGACAGGGCGACATTAGCCAAAAACATTCAGTACTTC; CDR3: CASSLARDRATLAKNIQYF
J: TRBJ2-5; V: TRBV6-5; size: few; D: TRBD2; DNA: TGTGCCAGCAGTTGGAGGTCGGGAGGTAAAGAGACCCAGTACTTC; CDR3: CASSWRSGGKETQYF
J: TRBJ2-2; V: TRBV5-1; size: -; D: -; DNA: TGCGCCAGCAGCTTGGATACAGGGCCGACCGGGGAGCTGTTTTTT; CDR3: CASSLDTGPTGELFF
J: TRBJ2-5; V: TRBV11-2; size: few; D: -; DNA: TGTGCCAGCAGCGGTACTAGAAAAGAGACCCAGTACTTC; CDR3: CASSGTRKETQYF
J: TRBJ2-4; V: TRBV10-2; size: -; D: -; DNA: TGCGCCAGCAGTGAGGAGGCCATCACCCTTCCTAGGAAAAACATTCAGTACTTC; CDR3: CASSEEAITLPRKNIQYF
J: TRBJ1-5; V: TRBV6-2/TRBV6-3; size: once; D: -; DNA: TGTGCCAGCAGCCATCCATACAGGGATTATAGCAATCAGCCCCAGCATTTT; CDR3: CASSHPYRDYSNQPQHF
J: TRBJ2-1; V: TRBV19; size: once; D: -; DNA: TGTGCCAGTAGAGCAGGGCTCAATGAGCAGTTCTTC; CDR3: CASRAGLNEQFF
J: TRBJ1-1; V: TRBV7-2; size: -; D: -; DNA: TGTGCCAGCAGCCCAAGGTCAGGGGATCTCACTGAAGCTTTCTTT; CDR3: CASSPRSGDLTEAFF
J: TRBJ2-1; V: TRBV19; size: -; D: TRBD1; DNA: TGTGCCAGTAGTCCCCGGACAGGGCTAGGGGAGCAGTTCTTC; CDR3: CASSPRTGLGEQFF
J: TRBJ2-1; V: TRBV5-6; size: -; D: TRBD1; DNA: TGTGCCAGCAGCCTACCGGGACAGCGACACAATGAGCAGTTCTTC; CDR3: CASSLPGQRHNEQFF
J: TRBJ2-6; V: TRBV19; size: -; D: TRBD1; DNA: TGTGCCAGTGGGGAATCGGGACAGGGCTTCTCTGGGGCCAACGTCCTGACTTTC; CDR3: CASGESGQGFSGANVLTF
J: TRBJ1-1; V: TRBV6-5; size: -; D: -; DNA: TGTGCCAGCAGTTATAAAACAGGGACCACTGAAGCTTTCTTT; CDR3: CASSYKTGTTEAFF
J: TRBJ2-1; V: TRBV5-4; size: -; D: TRBD1; DNA: TGTGCCAGCAGCGGCCGGGACAGGGACGACAATGAGCAGTTCTTC; CDR3: CASSGRDRDDNEQFF
J: TRBJ1-6; V: TRBV18; size: -; D: TRBD1; DNA: TGTGCCAGCTCAAATGACAGGGATTCACCCCTCCACTTT; CDR3: CASSNDRDSPLHF
J: TRBJ1-5; V: TRBV2; size: once; D: TRBD1; DNA: TGTGCCAGCAAACGACAGGGGTGGGGTATGGAGCCCCAGCATTTT; CDR3: CASKRQGWGMEPQHF
J: TRBJ2-1; V: TRBV24-1; size: -; D: TRBD2; DNA: TGTGCCACCAGTGATTTCACTAGCGGCCTTGGGAATGAGCAGTTCTTC; CDR3: CATSDFTSGLGNEQFF
J: TRBJ1-1; V: TRBV9; size: -; D: -; DNA: TGTGCCAGCAGCGTAGGGCCGGGAGGGGAGACTGAAGCTTTCTTT; CDR3: CASSVGPGGETEAFF
J: TRBJ2-1; V: TRBV28; size: -; D: TRBD1; DNA: TGTGCCAGCAGTTTATGGGACAGGATAGAGCATGAGCAGTTCTTC; CDR3: CASSLWDRIEHEQFF
J: TRBJ2-5; V: TRBV6-5; size: -; D: TRBD2; DNA: TGTGCCAGCAGTCTCGGACTAGCGGGAAGAGAGACCCAGTACTTC; CDR3: CASSLGLAGRETQYF
J: TRBJ1-2; V: TRBV7-9; size: -; D: -; DNA: TGTGCCAGCAGCTTAGTTACACGGGACACCTATGGCTACACCTTC; CDR3: CASSLVTRDTYGYTF
J: TRBJ1-1; V: TRBV7-9; size: -; D: TRBD1; DNA: TGTGCCAGCAGCTACGGACAGGGGATCACTGAAGCTTTCTTT; CDR3: CASSYGQGITEAFF
J: TRBJ2-1; V: TRBV7-2; size: -; D: -; DNA: TGTGCCAGCAGCTTAGCGCCAGGCTATGAGCAGTTCTTC; CDR3: CASSLAPGYEQFF
J: TRBJ1-2; V: TRBV7-9; size: -; D: TRBD1; DNA: TGTGCCAGCAGCATTGGACAGGGCCCCCATGGCTACACCTTC; CDR3: CASSIGQGPHGYTF
J: TRBJ2-3; V: TRBV16; size: -; D: TRBD2; DNA: TGTGCCAGCAGTCGGAGACAGGGACTAGCCACAGATACGCAGTATTTT; CDR3: CASSRRQGLATDTQYF
J: TRBJ1-1; V: TRBV18; size: few; D: -; DNA: TGTGCCAGCTCACCACCGGGGGCAGGGGCTCTGAACACTGAAGCTTTCTTT; CDR3: CASSPPGAGALNTEAFF
J: TRBJ2-7; V: TRBV5-1; size: -; D: -; DNA: TGCGCCAGCAGCTCTAGTATAAATTCCCACGAGCAGTACTTC; CDR3: CASSSSINSHEQYF
J: TRBJ1-2; V: TRBV5-6; size: -; D: -; DNA: TGTGCCAGCAGCTTGGCACCAGGGCAGACATATGGCTACACCTTC; CDR3: CASSLAPGQTYGYTF
J: TRBJ1-5; V: TRBV6-5; size: -; D: -; DNA: TGTGCCAGCAGTCACAACAAGATTCAGCCCCAGCATTTT; CDR3: CASSHNKIQPQHF
J: TRBJ2-7; V: TRBV7-7; size: -; D: TRBD2; DNA: TGTGCTAGCGGGCTAGCGGGATCCTACGAGCAGTACTTC; CDR3: CASGLAGSYEQYF
J: TRBJ2-2; V: TRBV6-5; size: -; D: TRBD1; DNA: TGTGCCAGCAGTTGGGGACAGGGGGACACCGGGGAGCTGTTTTTT; CDR3: CASSWGQGDTGELFF
J: TRBJ2-3; V: TRBV7-9; size: few; D: TRBD1; DNA: TGTGCCAGCAGCGTAACAGGGGGATGGGGCCCAGATACGCAGTATTTT; CDR3: CASSVTGGWGPDTQYF
J: TRBJ2-1; V: TRBV5-1; size: -; D: -; DNA: TGCGCCAGCAGCTTACTAAGCGGGCCCCACAATGAGCAGTTCTTC; CDR3: CASSLLSGPHNEQFF
J: TRBJ2-7; V: TRBV5-5; size: once; D: -; DNA: TGTGCCAGCAGCTTCGGGGTCTACGAGCAGTACTTC; CDR3: CASSFGVYEQYF
J: TRBJ1-6; V: TRBV5-1; size: -; D: -; DNA: TGCGCCAGCAGCTCCGGAGCTTATAATTCACCCCTCCACTTT; CDR3: CASSSGAYNSPLHF
J: TRBJ2-7; V: TRBV3-1/TRBV3-2; size: -; D: TRBD2; DNA: TGTGCCAGCAGGAAACAAAGCGGGAACTACGAGCAGTACTTC; CDR3: CASRKQSGNYEQYF
J: TRBJ2-2; V: TRBV3-1/TRBV3-2; size: -; D: -; DNA: TGTGCCAGCAGCTACCGGGCGGCGGGACCTCCTGGGGGAAAAACCGGGGAGCTGTTTTTT; CDR3: CASSYRAAGPPGGKTGELFF
J: TRBJ2-1; V: TRBV30; size: -; D: -; DNA: TGTGCCTGGACCCCCGTGCCGAGGGGGTACAATGAGCAGTTCTTC; CDR3: CAWTPVPRGYNEQFF
J: TRBJ2-2; V: TRBV7-2; size: -; D: TRBD2; DNA: TGTGCCAGCAGCTCCACCGGGACTAGCGGGATCAGGGAGCTGTTTTTT; CDR3: CASSSTGTSGIRELFF
J: TRBJ1-1; V: TRBV7-9; size: -; D: -; DNA: TGTGCCAGCAGCTTTGAGTGGGGGCTCGACACTGAAGCTTTCTTT; CDR3: CASSFEWGLDTEAFF
J: TRBJ1-1; V: TRBV5-1; size: -; D: TRBD1; DNA: TGCGCCAGCAGCTCGGGACAGGGTGACACTGAAGCTTTCTTT; CDR3: CASSSGQGDTEAFF
J: TRBJ2-1; V: TRBV5-1; size: -; D: TRBD2; DNA: TGCGCCAGCAGCCCACAAGCGGGAGGGGCATATGAGCAGTTCTTC; CDR3: CASSPQAGGAYEQFF
J: TRBJ2-6; V: TRBV10-2; size: -; D: -; DNA: TGCGCCAGCAGTGACAGGGGCTTGGGTGGGGCCAACGTCCTGACTTTC; CDR3: CASSDRGLGGANVLTF
J: TRBJ2-5; V: TRBV5-1; size: -; D: TRBD2; DNA: TGCGCCAGCAGAAGGGGAGGGGATGAGACCCAGTACTTC; CDR3: CASRRGGDETQYF